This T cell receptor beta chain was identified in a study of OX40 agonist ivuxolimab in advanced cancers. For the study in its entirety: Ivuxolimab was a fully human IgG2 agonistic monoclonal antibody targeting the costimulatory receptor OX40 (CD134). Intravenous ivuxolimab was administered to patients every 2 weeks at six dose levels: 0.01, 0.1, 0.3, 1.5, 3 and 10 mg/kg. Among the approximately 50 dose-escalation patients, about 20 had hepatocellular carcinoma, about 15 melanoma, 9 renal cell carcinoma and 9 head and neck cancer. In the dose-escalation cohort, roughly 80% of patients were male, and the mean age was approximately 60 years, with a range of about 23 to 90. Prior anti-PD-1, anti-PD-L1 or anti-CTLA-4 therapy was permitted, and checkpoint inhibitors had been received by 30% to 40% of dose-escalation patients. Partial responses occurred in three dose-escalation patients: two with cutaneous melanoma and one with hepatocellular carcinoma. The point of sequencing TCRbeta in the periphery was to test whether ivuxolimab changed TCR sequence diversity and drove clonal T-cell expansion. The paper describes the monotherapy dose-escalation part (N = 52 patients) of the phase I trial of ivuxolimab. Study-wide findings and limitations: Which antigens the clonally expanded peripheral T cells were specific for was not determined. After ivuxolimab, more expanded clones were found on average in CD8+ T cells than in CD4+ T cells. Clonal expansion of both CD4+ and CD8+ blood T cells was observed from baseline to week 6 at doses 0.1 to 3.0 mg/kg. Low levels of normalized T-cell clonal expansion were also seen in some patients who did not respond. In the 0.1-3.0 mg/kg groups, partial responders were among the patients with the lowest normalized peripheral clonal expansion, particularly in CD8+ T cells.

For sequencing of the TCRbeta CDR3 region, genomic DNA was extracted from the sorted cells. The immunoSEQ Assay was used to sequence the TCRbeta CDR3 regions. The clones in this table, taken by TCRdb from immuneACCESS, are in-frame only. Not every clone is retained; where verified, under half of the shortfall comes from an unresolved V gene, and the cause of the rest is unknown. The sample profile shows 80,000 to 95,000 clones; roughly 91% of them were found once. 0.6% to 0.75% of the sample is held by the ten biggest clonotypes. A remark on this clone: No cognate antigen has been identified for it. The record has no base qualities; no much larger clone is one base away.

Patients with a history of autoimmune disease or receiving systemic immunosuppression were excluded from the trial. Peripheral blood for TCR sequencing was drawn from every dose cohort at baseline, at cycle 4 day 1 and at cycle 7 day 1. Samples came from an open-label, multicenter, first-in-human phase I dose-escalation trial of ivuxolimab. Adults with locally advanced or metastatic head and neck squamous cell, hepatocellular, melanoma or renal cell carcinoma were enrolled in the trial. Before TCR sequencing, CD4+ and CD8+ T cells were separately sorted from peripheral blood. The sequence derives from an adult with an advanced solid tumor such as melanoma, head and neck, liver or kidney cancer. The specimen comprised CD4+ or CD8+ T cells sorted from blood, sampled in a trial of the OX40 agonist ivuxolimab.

The CDR3 corresponds to CASSDSYGYTF. Here is the DNA: TGTGCCAGCAGCGACAGCTATGGCTACACCTTC. The rearranged segments are TRBV28 and TRBJ1-2; perhaps TRBD1 is the D gene, with 5 bases matching. CDR1 and CDR2 (MDHEN, SYDVKM) derive from the germline V gene. The CDR3 runs 11 amino acids, cysteine and phenylalanine included. The kept DNA is CDR3 alone, 33 bases in frame from the first base. V was cut back by 6 bases and J by 4 bases, leaving a gap of 6 bases between them.